This T cell receptor beta chain is drawn from a study of vaccination and CD4 T cells after COVID-19. Across the study: The cells in question were stimulated using overlapping spike peptides derived from SARS-CoV-2, HCoV-NL63, HCoV-OC43 and HCoV-229E. Broader study findings: The researchers studied relatively few convalescent patients and omitted early post-infection timepoints.

Noted treatment: approximately 9-day PBMC culture with coronavirus spike peptide pools or control peptides (ViraFEST assay). The authors cultured two million PBMCs per well with 9 to 10 IU/ml IL-2 and 10 ug/ml peptide pools. Researchers used the Oncomine TCR Beta short-read assay to sequence DNA from cultured CD4+ T cells. A single record per CDR3 protein comes from TCRdb applying MiXCR to the PCR reads. In the table there are under 25,000 distinct CDR3 sequences, roughly 40% of which are singletons. About this clonotype: The antigen is undetermined.

With V trimmed by 5 bases and J by 1 base, 7 bases remained unmatched. The CDR3 sequence is 16 residues long. Germline V lookup: CDR1 SGHTA, CDR2 FQGTGA. J is TRBJ2-7 and V is TRBV7-3; 11 bases line up with TRBD2. This clonotype originated in a human donor who had recovered from COVID-19. The material sequenced was CD4+ T cells from blood, cultured in vitro, taken before SARS-CoV-2 vaccination. The CDR3 DNA is TGTGCCAGCAGCCCAGAGGGGACTAGCGGATCCTACGAGCAGTACTTC. Translating gives CASSPEGTSGSYEQYF.